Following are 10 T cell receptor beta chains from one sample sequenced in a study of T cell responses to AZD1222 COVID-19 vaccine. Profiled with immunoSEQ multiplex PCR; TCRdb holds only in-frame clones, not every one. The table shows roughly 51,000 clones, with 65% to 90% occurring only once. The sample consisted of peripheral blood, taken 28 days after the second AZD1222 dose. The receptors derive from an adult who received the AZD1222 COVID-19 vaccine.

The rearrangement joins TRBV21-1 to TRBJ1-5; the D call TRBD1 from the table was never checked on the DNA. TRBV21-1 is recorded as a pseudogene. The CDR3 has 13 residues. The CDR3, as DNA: TGTGCCAGCACCCAGGGGGGAGGCCGGCCCCAGCATTTT. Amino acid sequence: CASTQGGGRPQHF.

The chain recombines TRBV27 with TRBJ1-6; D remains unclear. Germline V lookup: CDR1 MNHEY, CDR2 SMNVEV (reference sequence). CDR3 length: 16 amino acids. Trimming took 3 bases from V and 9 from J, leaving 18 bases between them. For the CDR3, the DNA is TGTGCCAGCAGTTTTCTGGCACCAACAAGCGGTTCACCCCTCCACTTT. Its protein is CASSFLAPTSGSPLHF.

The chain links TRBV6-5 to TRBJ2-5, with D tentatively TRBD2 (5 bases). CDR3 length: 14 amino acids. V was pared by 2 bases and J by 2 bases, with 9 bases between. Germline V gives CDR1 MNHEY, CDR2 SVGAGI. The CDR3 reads CASSYGRGQETQYF. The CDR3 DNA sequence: TGTGCCAGCAGTTACGGGCGCGGGCAAGAGACCCAGTACTTC.

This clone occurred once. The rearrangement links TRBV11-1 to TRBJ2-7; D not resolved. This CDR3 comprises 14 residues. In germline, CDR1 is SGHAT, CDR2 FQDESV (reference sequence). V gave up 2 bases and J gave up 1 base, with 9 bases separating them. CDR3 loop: CASSLSYSSYEQYF. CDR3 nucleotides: TGTGCCAGCAGCTTATCCTACTCTTCCTACGAGCAGTACTTC.

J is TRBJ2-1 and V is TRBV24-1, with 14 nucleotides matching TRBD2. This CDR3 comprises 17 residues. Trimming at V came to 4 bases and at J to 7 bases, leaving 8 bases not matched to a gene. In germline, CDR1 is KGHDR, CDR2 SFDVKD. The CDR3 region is CATSDQMGLAGVNEQFF. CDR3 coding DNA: TGTGCCACCAGTGACCAAATGGGACTAGCGGGAGTTAATGAGCAGTTCTTC.

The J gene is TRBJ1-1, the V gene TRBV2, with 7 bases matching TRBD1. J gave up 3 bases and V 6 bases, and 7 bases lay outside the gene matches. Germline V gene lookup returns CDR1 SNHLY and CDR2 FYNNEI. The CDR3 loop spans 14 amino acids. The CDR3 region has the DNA TGTGCCAGCAGCTTGATGGGACAGCACACTGAAGCTTTCTTT. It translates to CASSLMGQHTEAFF.

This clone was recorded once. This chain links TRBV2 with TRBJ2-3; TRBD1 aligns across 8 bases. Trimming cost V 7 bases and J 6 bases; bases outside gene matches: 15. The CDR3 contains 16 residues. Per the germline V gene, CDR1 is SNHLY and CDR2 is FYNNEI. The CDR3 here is CASNPGQGIYLDTQYF. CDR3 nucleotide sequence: TGTGCCAGCAACCCAGGACAGGGAATATATCTGGATACGCAGTATTTT.

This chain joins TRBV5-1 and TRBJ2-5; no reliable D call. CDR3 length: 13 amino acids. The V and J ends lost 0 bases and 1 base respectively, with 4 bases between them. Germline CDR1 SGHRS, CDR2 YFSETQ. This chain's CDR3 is CASSLEPQETQYF. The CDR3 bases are TGCGCCAGCAGCTTGGAACCCCAAGAGACCCAGTACTTC.

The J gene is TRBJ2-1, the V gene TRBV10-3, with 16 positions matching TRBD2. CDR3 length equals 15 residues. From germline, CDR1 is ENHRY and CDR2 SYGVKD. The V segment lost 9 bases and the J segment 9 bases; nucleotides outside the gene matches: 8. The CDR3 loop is CAMKGTSGRDGEQFF. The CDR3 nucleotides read TGTGCCATGAAAGGGACTAGCGGGAGGGATGGTGAGCAGTTCTTC.

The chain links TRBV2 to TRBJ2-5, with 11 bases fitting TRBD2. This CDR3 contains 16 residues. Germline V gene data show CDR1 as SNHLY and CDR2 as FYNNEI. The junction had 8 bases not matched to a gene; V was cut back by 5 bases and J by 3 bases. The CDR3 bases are TGTGCCAGCAGTCCCAGGAAACTAGCGGGAGAAGAGACCCAGTACTTC. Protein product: CASSPRKLAGEETQYF.